A single sample is the source of the 4 T cell receptor beta chains below, sequenced in a study of blood T cell repertoires in COVID-19. Clones were read by immunoSEQ multiplex PCR, and TCRdb kept only the in-frame ones, dropping some. The table shows fewer than 350,000 clones, with approximately 91% occurring only once. Input material: PBMCs or T cells enriched from blood (not recorded which). All receptors come from a man aged 60 to 69 who had recovered from COVID-19.

The rearrangement links TRBV7-9 to TRBJ1-1; unclear D gene. V was cut by 1 base and J by 1 base, with 7 bases left in between. The CDR3 is 14 amino acids. CDR1 is SEHNR and CDR2 is FQNEAQ in the germline V gene (reference sequence). CDR3 nucleotides: TGTGCCAGCAGCTTAGATACCGGGAACACTGAAGCTTTCTTT. This gives the protein CASSLDTGNTEAFF.

The rearrangement links TRBV7-2 to TRBJ2-5; no reliable D call. Trimming shortened V by 5 bases and J by 10 bases, and 17 bases separated the two germline ends. The CDR3 totals 13 residues. From germline, CDR1 is SGHTA and CDR2 FQGNSA. CDR3 sequence reads: CASSDQVASGQYF. CDR3 in DNA: TGTGCCAGCAGCGATCAGGTCGCGAGTGGCCAGTACTTC.

The chain employs TRBV11-2 and TRBJ2-7; tentative D call: TRBD2 (5 bases). The ends were cut back, 4 bases at V and 7 bases at J, with 20 bases in the middle. The CDR3 is made up of 15 amino acids. Per the germline V gene, CDR1 is SGHAT and CDR2 is FQNNGV. The CDR3 coding sequence is TGTGCCAGCAGCTCCGGACCCACGTCCTCGGGGGAGCAGTACTTC. As protein: CASSSGPTSSGEQYF.

The chain combines TRBV7-2 with TRBJ2-2; D is perhaps TRBD1 (6 bases). Germline V gene lookup returns CDR1 SGHTA and CDR2 FQGNSA. V shed 2 bases and J shed 2 bases, with 12 bases lying between them. This CDR3 region has 16 residues. The CDR3 DNA reads TGTGCCAGCAGCTTAACTGGGGGCCCTAACACCGGGGAGCTGTTTTTT. Protein product: CASSLTGGPNTGELFF. The full variable domain, its missing parts supplied by reference TRBV7-2 and TRBJ2-2, is GAGVSQSPSNKVTEKGKDVELRCDPISGHTALYWYRQSLGQGLEFLIYFQGNSAPDKSGLPSDRFSAERTGGSVSTLTIQRTQQEDSAVYLCASSLTGGPNTGELFFGEGSRLTVL.